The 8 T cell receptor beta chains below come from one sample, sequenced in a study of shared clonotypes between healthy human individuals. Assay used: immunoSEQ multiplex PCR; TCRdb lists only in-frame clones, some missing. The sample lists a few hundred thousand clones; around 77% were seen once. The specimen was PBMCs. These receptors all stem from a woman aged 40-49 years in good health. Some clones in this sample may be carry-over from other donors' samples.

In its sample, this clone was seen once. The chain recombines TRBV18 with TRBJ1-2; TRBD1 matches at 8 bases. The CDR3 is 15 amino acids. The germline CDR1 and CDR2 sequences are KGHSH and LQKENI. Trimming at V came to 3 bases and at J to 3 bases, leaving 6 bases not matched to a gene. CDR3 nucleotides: TGTGCCAGCTCACCTTCGACAGGGGTCGACTATGGCTACACCTTC. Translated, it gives CASSPSTGVDYGYTF. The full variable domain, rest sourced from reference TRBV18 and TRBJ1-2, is NAGVMQNPRHLVRRRGQEARLRCSPMKGHSHVYWYRQLPEEGLKFMVYLQKENIIDESGMPKERFSAEFPKEGPSILRIQQVVRGDSAAYFCASSPSTGVDYGYTFGSGTRLTVV.

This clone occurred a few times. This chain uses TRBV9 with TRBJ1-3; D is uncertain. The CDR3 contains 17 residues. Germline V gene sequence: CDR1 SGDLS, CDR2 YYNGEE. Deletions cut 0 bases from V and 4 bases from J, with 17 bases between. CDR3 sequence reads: CASSVAPAGPGGNTIYF. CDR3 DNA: TGTGCCAGCAGCGTAGCCCCCGCAGGCCCCGGAGGAAACACCATATATTTT.

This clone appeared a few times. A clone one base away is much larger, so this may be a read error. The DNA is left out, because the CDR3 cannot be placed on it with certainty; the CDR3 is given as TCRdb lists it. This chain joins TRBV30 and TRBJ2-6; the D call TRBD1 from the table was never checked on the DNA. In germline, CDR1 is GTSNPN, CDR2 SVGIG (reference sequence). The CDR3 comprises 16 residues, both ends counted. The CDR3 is CAWSKLWGPGANVLIF.

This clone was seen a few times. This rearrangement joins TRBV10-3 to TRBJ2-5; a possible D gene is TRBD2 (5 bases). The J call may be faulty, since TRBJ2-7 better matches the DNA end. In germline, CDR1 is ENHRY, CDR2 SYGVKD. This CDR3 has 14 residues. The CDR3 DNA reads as TGTGCCATCAGTGTGGGAGCGGAGCTCTACGAGCAGTACTTC. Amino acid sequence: CAISVGAELYEQYF.

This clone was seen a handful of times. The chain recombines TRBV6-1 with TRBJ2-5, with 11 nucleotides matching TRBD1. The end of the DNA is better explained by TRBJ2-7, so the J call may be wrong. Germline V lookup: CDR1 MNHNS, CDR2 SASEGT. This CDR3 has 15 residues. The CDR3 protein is CASSRTGGQTYEQYF. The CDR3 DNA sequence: TGTGCCAGCAGTCGGACAGGGGGCCAGACCTACGAGCAGTACTTC.

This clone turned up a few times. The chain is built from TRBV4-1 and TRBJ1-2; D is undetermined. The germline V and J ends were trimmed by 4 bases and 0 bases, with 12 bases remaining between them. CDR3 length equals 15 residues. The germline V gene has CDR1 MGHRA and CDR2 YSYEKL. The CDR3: CASSPQVTTNYGYTF. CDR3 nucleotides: TGCGCCAGCAGCCCGCAGGTTACTACTAACTATGGCTACACCTTC.

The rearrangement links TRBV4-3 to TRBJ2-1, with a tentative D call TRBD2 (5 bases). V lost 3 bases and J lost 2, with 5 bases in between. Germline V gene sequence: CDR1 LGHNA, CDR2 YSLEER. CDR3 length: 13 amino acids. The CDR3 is CASSQGAYNEQFF. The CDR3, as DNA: TGCGCCAGCAGCCAGGGAGCCTACAATGAGCAGTTCTTC.

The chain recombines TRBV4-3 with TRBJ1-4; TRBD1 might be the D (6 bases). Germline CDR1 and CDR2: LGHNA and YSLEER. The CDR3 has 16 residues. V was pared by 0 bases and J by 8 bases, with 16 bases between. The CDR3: CASSQDPPGTGEKLFF. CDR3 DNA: TGCGCCAGCAGCCAAGATCCCCCCGGCACAGGGGAAAAACTGTTTTTT.